These T cell receptor beta chains were read from a single sample in a study of CD8+CD57+ T cells in acquired aplastic anemia. TCRdb analysed the reads with MiXCR anew, one entry per CDR3 protein. This sample has a few hundred thousand distinct CDR3 sequences, with just under 70% found just once. Sequencing was carried out using sorted CD4+, CD8+, or CD8+CD57+ T cells (not recorded which) from PBMCs. These receptors were taken from a human donor in good health, serving as a control. The CDR3 runs from the conserved cysteine through the conserved F or W. D genes are given only for firm matches. Clone size is shown for a subset of rows, as once, few, many or a class of expanded clone.

>TRBJ2-5|TRBV7-6|TRBD2|-
CASSLGNLAGGRETQYF
TGTGCCAGCAGCTTAGGGAATCTAGCGGGGGGGCGAGAGACCCAGTACTTC
>TRBJ2-7|TRBV6-6|-|-
CASSFPRARGGYEQYF
TGTGCCAGCAGTTTTCCCAGGGCCCGAGGGGGGTACGAGCAGTACTTC
>TRBJ2-5|TRBV7-3|TRBD2|-
CASSVRGGGYWENQYF
TGTGCCAGCAGCGTCCGCGGGGGAGGCTACTGGGAGAACCAGTACTTC
>TRBJ2-7|TRBV20-1|-|-
CSVAALVGGEQYF
TGCAGTGTGGCGGCGCTAGTGGGCGGCGAGCAGTACTTC
>TRBJ2-2|TRBV29-1|-|many
CSVDSFKNTGELFF
TGCAGCGTTGATAGTTTTAAGAACACCGGGGAGCTGTTTTTT
>TRBJ2-7|TRBV9|TRBD2|-
CASSATSGRHEQYF
TGTGCCAGCAGCGCGACTAGCGGGAGGCACGAGCAGTACTTC
>TRBJ1-2|TRBV29-1|-|-
CSVELQGDGYTF
TGCAGCGTTGAACTCCAGGGCGATGGCTACACCTTC
>TRBJ1-2|TRBV9|-|-
CASSQSTRAGGYTF
TGTGCCAGCAGCCAAAGTACACGCGCAGGGGGCTACACCTTC
>TRBJ2-1|TRBV20-1|TRBD2|-
CSARDSAGGYNEQFF
TGCAGTGCTAGAGATTCGGCGGGGGGTTACAATGAGCAGTTCTTC
>TRBJ1-4|TRBV7-8|-|-
CASSPGGYSETLFF
TGTGCCAGCAGCCCTGGGGGCTACAGCGAAACCCTGTTTTTT
>TRBJ2-7|TRBV9|-|-
CASSRKGENEQYF
TGTGCCAGCAGCCGAAAGGGGGAGAACGAGCAGTACTTC
>TRBJ2-3|TRBV3-1|-|few
CASRDTDTQYF
TGTGCCAGCCGGGATACAGATACGCAGTATTTT
>TRBJ2-7|TRBV6-1|-|once
CASRRPPSYEQYF
TGTGCCAGCAGGCGTCCACCGAGCTACGAGCAGTACTTC
>TRBJ1-2|TRBV4-1|-|many
CASSQDGRNYGYTF
TGCGCCAGCAGCCAAGATGGGCGCAACTATGGCTACACCTTC
>TRBJ1-3|TRBV12-5|TRBD1|many
CASALDRNSGNTIYF
TGTGCTAGTGCCTTGGACAGGAACTCTGGAAACACCATATATTTT
>TRBJ2-2|TRBV7-9|-|-
CASNVDSMSTEAFFF
TGTGCCAGCAACGTTGACAGTATGAGCACTGAAGCGTTCTTTTTT
>TRBJ1-2|TRBV5-4|TRBD1|-
CASGEQGDRDSYGYTF
TGTGCCAGCGGGGAACAGGGGGACAGGGATAGCTATGGCTACACCTTC
>TRBJ1-1|TRBV4-1|-|many
CASSQFLGPGREAFF
TGCGCCAGCAGCCAGTTTCTAGGGCCAGGGAGGGAAGCTTTCTTT
>TRBJ1-3|TRBV20-1|-|many
CSAAVGLSGNTIYF
TGCAGTGCTGCCGTGGGGTTATCTGGAAACACCATATATTTT
>TRBJ2-5|TRBV7-2|-|-
CASSLVWQMNTKAYF
TGTGCCAGCAGCCTAGTTTGGCAGATGAACACGAAAGCTTACTTC
>TRBJ2-7|TRBV29-1|-|-
CSVGRSRPSEPYF
TGCAGCGTTGGGCGGAGCCGGCCCTCCGAACCGTACTTC
>TRBJ2-1|TRBV5-1|TRBD2|-
CASSLEVGLAYNEQFF
TGTGCCAGCAGCTTGGAGGTGGGACTAGCTTACAATGAGCAGTTCTTC
>TRBJ1-6|TRBV7-2|-|-
CASTPDTTYSPLHF
TGTGCCAGCACCCCGGACACGACCTATTCACCCCTCCACTTT
>TRBJ2-7|TRBV5-4|-|-
CASSEGSSSYEQYF
TGTGCCAGCAGCGAAGGGTCTTCCTCCTACGAGCAGTACTTC
>TRBJ2-7|TRBV20-1|TRBD2|-
CSAGTSGFSKYF
TGCAGTGCTGGGACTAGCGGCTTTAGCAAGTACTTC
>TRBJ2-2|TRBV7-2|TRBD2|-
CASSEAANAGGVSF
TGTGCCAGCAGTGAAGCAGCGAACGCCGGGGGGGTGTCTTTT
>TRBJ1-1|TRBV12-3/TRBV12-4|TRBD1|many
CASSAGQENTEAFF
TGTGCCAGCAGTGCGGGACAGGAGAACACTGAAGCTTTCTTT
>TRBJ1-2|TRBV9|-|-
CASSVSSGDHYGYTF
TGTGCCAGCAGCGTATCATCAGGGGACCATTATGGCTACACCTTC
>TRBJ1-2|TRBV6-6|-|many
CASSQDLTVDYGYTF
TGTGCCAGCAGTCAGGACCTGACAGTAGACTATGGCTACACCTTC
>TRBJ1-4|TRBV7-3|-|-
CATSLGLVEKLFF
TGTGCCACCTCCTTGGGGCTGGTCGAAAAGCTGTTTTTT
>TRBJ1-2|TRBV12-3/TRBV12-4|TRBD1|many
CASSLTQGASGYTF
TGTGCCAGCAGTTTAACACAGGGGGCTAGCGGCTACACCTTC
>TRBJ1-6|TRBV30|-|many
CAWSVEGLNSPLHF
TGTGCCTGGAGTGTTGAGGGACTAAATTCACCCCTCCACTTT
>TRBJ1-2|TRBV15|-|many
CATSTWEAPSGGYTF
TGTGCCACCAGCACCTGGGAGGCTCCGAGCGGAGGCTACACCTTC
>TRBJ2-5|TRBV7-8|TRBD2|-
CASSLGGLAGARQETQYF
TGTGCCAGCAGCTTAGGAGGACTAGCGGGCGCGCGCCAAGAGACCCAGTACTTC